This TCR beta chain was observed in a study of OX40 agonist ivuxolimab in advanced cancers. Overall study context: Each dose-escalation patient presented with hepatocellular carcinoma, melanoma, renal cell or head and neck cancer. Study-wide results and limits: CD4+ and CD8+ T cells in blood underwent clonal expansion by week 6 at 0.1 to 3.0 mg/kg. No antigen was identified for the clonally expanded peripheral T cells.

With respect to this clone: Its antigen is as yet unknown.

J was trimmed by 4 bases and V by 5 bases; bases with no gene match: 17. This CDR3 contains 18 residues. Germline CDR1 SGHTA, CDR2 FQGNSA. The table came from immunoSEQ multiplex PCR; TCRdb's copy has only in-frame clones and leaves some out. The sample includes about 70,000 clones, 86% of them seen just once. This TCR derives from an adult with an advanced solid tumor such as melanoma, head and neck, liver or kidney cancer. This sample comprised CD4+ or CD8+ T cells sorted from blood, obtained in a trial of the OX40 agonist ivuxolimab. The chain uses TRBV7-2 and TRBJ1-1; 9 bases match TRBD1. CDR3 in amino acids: CASSLGMWGQGWSTEAFF. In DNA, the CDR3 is TGTGCCAGCAGCCTTGGTATGTGGGGACAGGGTTGGAGCACTGAAGCTTTCTTT. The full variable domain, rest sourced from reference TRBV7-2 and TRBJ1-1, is GAGVSQSPSNKVTEKGKDVELRCDPISGHTALYWYRQSLGQGLEFLIYFQGNSAPDKSGLPSDRFSAERTGGSVSTLTIQRTQQEDSAVYLCASSLGMWGQGWSTEAFFGQGTRLTVV.